A single sample gave rise to the 19 T cell receptor beta chains below, sequenced in a study of control samples from healthy donors and cancer patients. TCRdb's table, derived via immunoSEQ multiplex PCR, lists solely in-frame clones and lacks some. This sample has 160,000 or so clones, with about 93% found just once. The sample was blood. The origin of the receptors is a woman in her twenties or thirties in good health.

This clone was counted once. This rearrangement joins TRBV5-8 to TRBJ1-5; no definite D call. This CDR3 has 11 residues. V lost 2 bases and J lost 6, with 3 bases in between. The germline V gene has CDR1 SGHTS and CDR2 YDEGEE. DNA of the CDR3: TGTGCCAGCAGCTTCGCTCAGCCCCAGCATTTT. Amino acid sequence: CASSFAQPQHF.

The CDR3 protein is CASSKKPKTTDSSYEQYF. Written as DNA, the CDR3 is TGTGCCAGCAGCAAAAAACCAAAAACGACGGATAGCTCCTACGAGCAGTACTTC. The chain couples TRBV21-1 to TRBJ2-7. TRBV21-1 is reported as a pseudogene. The CDR3 has 18 amino acids.

The chain employs TRBV18 and TRBJ2-3; 13 bases line up with TRBD2. Germline assignment: CDR1 KGHSH and CDR2 LQKENI. The CDR3 spans 18 residues. The J segment lost 0 bases and the V segment lost 2 bases, leaving 5 bases of the junction unmatched. This CDR3 reads CASSPTGLAGTSTDTQYF. The CDR3 DNA sequence: TGTGCCAGCTCACCAACGGGACTAGCGGGAACTAGCACAGATACGCAGTATTTT.

This clone was seen a single time. CDR3 sequence: CASSQERDRGSDTQYF. CDR3 DNA sequence: TGCGCCAGCAGCCAAGAAAGGGACAGGGGTAGCGATACGCAGTATTTT. This chain links TRBV4-1 with TRBJ2-3; 10 bases are a match to TRBD1. CDR1 is MGHRA and CDR2 is YSYEKL in the germline V gene. J gave up 6 bases and V 0 bases, and 6 bases lay outside the gene matches. This CDR3 has 16 amino acids.

V and J are TRBV10-3 and TRBJ2-1; 7 bases match TRBD1. The CDR3 is 16 residues long. Trimming removed 3 bases from V and 2 bases from J; junction bases left unmatched: 7. Germline V gene sequence: CDR1 ENHRY, CDR2 SYGVKD. Here the CDR3 DNA reads TGTGCCATCAGTGACCAAGGACAGGAAACCTACAATGAGCAGTTCTTC. It codes for CAISDQGQETYNEQFF.

The chain uses TRBV28 and TRBJ2-1; D tentatively reads TRBD1 or TRBD2 (6 bases each). Germline CDR1 MDHEN, CDR2 SYDVKM. V gave up 3 bases and J gave up 5 bases, with 14 bases separating them. The CDR3 has 15 residues. The CDR3 DNA reads as TGTGCCAGCAGTTTCGGGGGCGGGTCCGACAATGAGCAGTTCTTC. Protein sequence: CASSFGGGSDNEQFF.

V usage is TRBV7-3 and J usage is TRBJ2-3, with a possible D match to TRBD2 (6 bases). The CDR3 length is 14 residues. The ends were cut back, 5 bases at V and 2 bases at J, with 11 bases in the middle. The germline CDR1 and CDR2 sequences are SGHTA and FQGTGA. The CDR3 region is CASSPGTYTDTQYF. The CDR3 DNA is TGTGCCAGCAGCCCCGGGACTTACACAGATACGCAGTATTTT.

The chain uses TRBV30 and TRBJ2-7; 9 bases are a match to TRBD1. The V gene end was trimmed by 0 bases and the J gene end by 3 bases; junction bases not matched to a gene: 3. CDR1 GTSNPN and CDR2 SVGIG come from the germline V gene (reference sequence). This CDR3 contains 14 residues. DNA of the CDR3: TGTGCCTGGAGTGTACCGGACAGGGGCTACGAGCAGTACTTC. The encoded protein is CAWSVPDRGYEQYF. Drawing the rest from reference TRBV30 and TRBJ2-7, the complete variable domain is SQTIHQWPATLVQPVGSPLSLECTVEGTSNPNLYWYRQAAGRGLQLLFYSVGIGQISSEVPQNLSASRPQDRQFILSSKKLLLSDSGFYLCAWSVPDRGYEQYFGPGTRLTVT.

This chain joins TRBV6-2 or TRBV6-3 and TRBJ2-7; no reliable D call. CDR1 and CDR2 from the germline V gene are MNHEY and SVGEGT. V lost 2 bases to trimming and J lost 4 bases, with 6 bases between them. The CDR3 runs to 12 residues. DNA for the CDR3: TGTGCCAGCAGTTACCCACAGTACGAGCAGTACTTC. This sequence encodes CASSYPQYEQYF.

V usage is TRBV3-1 (or the pseudogene TRBV3-2) and J usage is TRBJ2-1; tentatively, D is TRBD2 (6 bases). V lost 4 bases to trimming and J lost 0 bases, with 10 bases between them. CDR3 length: 15 amino acids. Germline CDR1 reads LGHDT; CDR2 reads YNNKEL (reference sequence). As DNA, the CDR3 is TGTGCCAGCAGCCGAGCGACTAGCTCCTACAATGAGCAGTTCTTC. It codes for CASSRATSSYNEQFF.

The chain has TRBV2 and TRBJ2-5; D remains ambiguous. The CDR3 has 12 amino acids. Germline CDR1 is SNHLY and CDR2 is FYNNEI. V lost 7 bases, J lost 4 bases, and 10 bases lay in between. CDR3 bases: TGTGCCAGCAATGGACCGCCAGAGACCCAGTACTTC. Translation: CASNGPPETQYF.

The count of this clone is one. The chain couples TRBV2 to TRBJ2-2, with TRBD1 matching over 7 bases. V trimming: 5 bases; J trimming: 2 bases; junction bases outside the gene matches: 2. The CDR3 contains 14 residues. Germline CDR1 reads SNHLY; CDR2 reads FYNNEI. DNA of the CDR3: TGTGCCAGCAGTAGGGACAGAAACACCGGGGAGCTGTTTTTT. Translation: CASSRDRNTGELFF.

The rearrangement joins TRBV5-8 to TRBJ2-5; TRBD2 matches at 10 bases. In germline, CDR1 is SGHTS, CDR2 YDEGEE. J lost 3 bases, V lost 2 bases, and 4 bases had no gene match. The CDR3 totals 15 residues. The CDR3 is CASSLAGGPEETQYF. In DNA, the CDR3 is TGTGCCAGCAGCTTAGCGGGAGGGCCCGAAGAGACCCAGTACTTC.

This chain uses TRBV30 with TRBJ2-2, with 12 bases identical to TRBD2. This CDR3 has 18 amino acids. V shed 4 bases, J shed 1 base, and the junction held 10 bases outside the gene matches. Germline CDR1 is GTSNPN and CDR2 is SVGIG (reference sequence). In nucleotides, the CDR3 is TGTGCCTGGACCCAAAGGACTAGCGGGAACCGGAACACCGGGGAGCTGTTTTTT. Encoded protein: CAWTQRTSGNRNTGELFF.

This chain connects TRBV2 to TRBJ2-7, with 10 bases that match TRBD2. Looked up from germline, CDR1 is SNHLY and CDR2 is FYNNEI. J lost 1 base, V lost 1 base, and 7 bases had no gene match. The CDR3 consists of 17 residues. CDR3 bases: TGTGCCAGCAGTGAAGGGTGGTTAGCGGGAGGTTCCTACGAGCAGTACTTC. This sequence encodes CASSEGWLAGGSYEQYF.

V is TRBV28 and J is TRBJ1-3; TRBD1 might be the D (5 bases). The CDR3 sequence is 16 residues long. V was shortened by 1 base and J by 5 bases, with 15 bases between the two germline ends. The V gene's germline CDR1 is MDHEN and CDR2 SYDVKM. The CDR3 here is CASSLSYGTGRNTIYF. The CDR3 DNA is TGTGCCAGCAGTTTATCCTACGGGACGGGCCGAAACACCATATATTTT.

The V and J genes are TRBV2 and TRBJ1-6; D not certain. Trimming cost V 6 bases and J 2 bases, with 17 bases left between them. CDR1 and CDR2 (germline): SNHLY, FYNNEI. The CDR3 is made up of 17 amino acids. The DNA of the CDR3 is TGTGCCAGCAGAGCTCCCGGGCCCCTCACCTATAATTCACCCCTCCACTTT. This encodes CASRAPGPLTYNSPLHF.

This chain links TRBV7-9 with TRBJ1-1; no firm D call. This CDR3 is 14 amino acids long. V lost 1 base and J lost 0, with 6 bases in between. Germline V lookup: CDR1 SEHNR, CDR2 FQNEAQ (reference sequence). DNA of the CDR3: TGTGCCAGCAGCTTAGGGACGGTGAACACTGAAGCTTTCTTT. Amino acid sequence: CASSLGTVNTEAFF.

This chain joins TRBV7-6 and TRBJ1-4; TRBD1 aligns across 11 bases. This CDR3 comprises 18 residues. The germline gives CDR1 SGHVS, CDR2 FNYEAQ. The J segment lost 2 bases and the V segment lost 1 base, leaving 6 bases of the junction unmatched. This CDR3 is CASSLELWTGGTNEKLFF. CDR3 nucleotide sequence: TGTGCCAGCAGCTTAGAATTGTGGACAGGGGGCACTAATGAAAAACTGTTTTTT. The full variable domain, completed using reference TRBV7-6 and TRBJ1-4, is GAGVSQSPRYKVTKRGQDVALRCDPISGHVSLYWYRQALGQGPEFLTYFNYEAQQDKSGLPNDRFSAERPEGSISTLTIQRTEQRDSAMYRCASSLELWTGGTNEKLFFGSGTQLSVL.